This T cell receptor beta chain stems from a study of T cell repertoires in cytomegalovirus infection. TCRdb ran MiXCR on the reads and lists one entry per CDR3 protein. Counted here are 400,000 to 600,000 distinct CDR3 sequences, about 39% occurring once; the ten biggest clones make up 43%. Study observations and caveats: The ex vivo response was dominated by HLA-C-restricted CMV-specific TCR beta clonotypes.

This clonotype was seen a few times. Its target is not known. The receptor comes from a human donor in good health (CMV status not recorded). Some clones in this sample may be carry-over from other donors' samples. Sequences were derived from cultured PBMCs, sampled from culture after CMV antigen stimulation.

In DNA, the CDR3 is TGTGCCAGCAGCGTCGGAGGTGGGTTCGGAACTGAAGCTTTCTTT. It is translated as CASSVGGGFGTEAFF. The chain uses TRBV9 and TRBJ1-1; D remains unclear. The CDR3 covers 15 residues. The germline V and J ends were trimmed by 2 bases and 5 bases, with 16 bases remaining between them. The V gene's germline CDR1 is SGDLS and CDR2 YYNGEE.